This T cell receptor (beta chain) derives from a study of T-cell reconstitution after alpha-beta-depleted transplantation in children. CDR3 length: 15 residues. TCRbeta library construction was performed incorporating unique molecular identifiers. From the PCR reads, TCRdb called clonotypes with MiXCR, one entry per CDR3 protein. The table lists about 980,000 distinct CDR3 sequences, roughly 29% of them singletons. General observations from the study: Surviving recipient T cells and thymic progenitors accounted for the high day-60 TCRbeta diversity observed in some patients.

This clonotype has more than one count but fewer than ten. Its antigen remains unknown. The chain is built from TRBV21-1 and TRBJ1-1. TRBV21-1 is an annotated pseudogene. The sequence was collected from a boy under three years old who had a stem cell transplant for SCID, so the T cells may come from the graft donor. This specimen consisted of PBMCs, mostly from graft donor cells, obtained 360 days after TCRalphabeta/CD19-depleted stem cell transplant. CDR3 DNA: TGTGCCAGCAGCAAATTAGGGCAGTATAACACTGAAGCTTTCTTT. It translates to CASSKLGQYNTEAFF.